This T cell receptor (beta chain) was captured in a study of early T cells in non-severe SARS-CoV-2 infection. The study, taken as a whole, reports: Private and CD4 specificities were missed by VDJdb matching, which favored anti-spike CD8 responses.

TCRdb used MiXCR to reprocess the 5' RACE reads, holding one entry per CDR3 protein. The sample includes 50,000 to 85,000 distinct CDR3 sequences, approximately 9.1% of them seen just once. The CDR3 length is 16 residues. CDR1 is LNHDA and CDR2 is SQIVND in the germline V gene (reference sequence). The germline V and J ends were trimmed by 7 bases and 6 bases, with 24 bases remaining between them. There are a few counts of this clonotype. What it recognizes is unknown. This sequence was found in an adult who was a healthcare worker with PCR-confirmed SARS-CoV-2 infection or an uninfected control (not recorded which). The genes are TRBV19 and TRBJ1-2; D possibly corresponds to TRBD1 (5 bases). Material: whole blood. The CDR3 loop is CASTPLDGQPYDGYTF. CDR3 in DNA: TGTGCCAGTACCCCCTTGGACGGACAACCCTACGATGGCTACACCTTC.